This T cell receptor (beta chain) was sequenced for a study of PD-L1 blockade in urothelial cancer. Background on the study: Patients' histories included 0 to 3 prior chemotherapy regimens.

Clones were sequenced by immunoSEQ multiplex PCR, and TCRdb holds only the in-frame ones, with some missing. The data contain about 84,000 clones, 90% of them singletons. Germline V gene data show CDR1 as SGHTA and CDR2 as FQGNSA. Losses at the gene ends were 6 bases for V and 2 bases for J; bases not matched to a gene: 6. This CDR3 is built from 15 residues. The sequence was collected from a man aged 55 to 70 with urothelial cancer. The chain is built from TRBV7-2 and TRBJ2-1, with TRBD2 matching over 8 bases. This sample comprised PBMCs, obtained around atezolizumab (anti-PD-L1) treatment. The CDR3 loop reads CASSHSGTTYNEQFF. The CDR3 bases are TGTGCCAGCAGTCATAGCGGGACCACCTACAATGAGCAGTTCTTC.